A selection of T cell receptor beta chains follows, all from one sample in a study of T cells in Graves' hyperthyroidism and ophthalmopathy. MiXCR was run by TCRdb on the multiplex PCR reads, yielding one entry per CDR3 protein. The data contain around 350,000 distinct CDR3 sequences, about 20% of them singletons. The specimen was blood. These receptors were obtained from a woman under 30 with Graves' hyperthyroidism. CDR3s include the opening cysteine and the closing phenylalanine or tryptophan. The D gene is left open where the match is weak. Only part of the rows carry a size: once, few, many, or a class if the clone is expanded.

TRBV6-5	many	.	13	TRBJ1-1	TGTGCCAGCAGCCCTGTCGAGAACACTGAAGCTTTCTTT	CASSPVENTEAFF
TRBV13	many	.	15	TRBJ2-7	TGTGCCAGCAGCTTAGGGGCGGGAAACCCCTACGAGCAGTACTTC	CASSLGAGNPYEQYF
TRBV20-1	many	.	15	TRBJ1-5	TGCAGTGCTAAAGCCAAGACAGGATACAATCAGCCCCAGCATTTT	CSAKAKTGYNQPQHF
TRBV2	many	TRBD1	13	TRBJ2-7	TGTGCCAGCGAAGGACAGGGCAACTACGAGCAGTACTTC	CASEGQGNYEQYF
TRBV18	.	TRBD1	15	TRBJ2-7	TGTGCCAGCTCACTTACGGGACAGGGGGCCGGGGAGCAGTACTTC	CASSLTGQGAGEQYF
TRBV10-2	many	.	14	TRBJ1-5	TGCGCCAGCTCAAGAGTATATAGCAATCAGCCCCAGCATTTT	CASSRVYSNQPQHF
TRBV6-5	many	TRBD1	14	TRBJ2-5	TGTGCCAGCACACCCGGGACAGCTCAAGAGACCCAGTACTTC	CASTPGTAQETQYF
TRBV3-1	.	.	13	TRBJ1-5	TGTGCCAGCAGCCAAAACCTAAATCAGCCCCAGCATTTT	CASSQNLNQPQHF
TRBV9	.	TRBD2	18	TRBJ2-5	TGTGCCAGCCTCCCCTCTGAGTGGGGACTAGCGGGGCAAGAGACCCAGTACTTC	CASLPSEWGLAGQETQYF
TRBV30	many	TRBD2	14	TRBJ2-7	TGTGCCTGGAGGACTAGCGGGGGGGCCTACGAGCAGTACTTC	CAWRTSGGAYEQYF
TRBV20-1	.	.	14	TRBJ2-1	TGCAGTGCTAGGGGTCCCCACGACTACAATGAGCAGTTCTTC	CSARGPHDYNEQFF
TRBV20-1	many	TRBD1	14	TRBJ2-7	TGCAGTGCTCGGGACAGGCGACCTCTCTACGAGCAGTACTTC	CSARDRRPLYEQYF
TRBV2	many	TRBD1	14	TRBJ1-5	TGTGCCAGCGGGGGGACAGGGCTTAATCAGCCCCAGCATTTT	CASGGTGLNQPQHF
TRBV5-1	few	.	16	TRBJ2-4	TGCGCCAGCAGCTTGGTCCCAGGGGTGTCCATGAACATTCAGTACTTC	CASSLVPGVSMNIQYF
TRBV5-1	many	.	12	TRBJ2-2	TGCGCCAGCAGCTTGGTGGGCGGGGAGCTGTTTTTT	CASSLVGGELFF
TRBV12-3/TRBV12-4	.	TRBD2	16	TRBJ2-5	TGTGCCAGCAGTCTACTAGCGGGGGGGTGGAAAGAGACCCAGTACTTC	CASSLLAGGWKETQYF
TRBV20-1	many	TRBD1	14	TRBJ2-7	TGCAGCGCTATCCTTAAACAGGGGAACGACGAGCAGTACTTC	CSAILKQGNDEQYF
TRBV5-1	many	.	14	TRBJ2-3	TGCGCCAGCAATCTGGCATGGGGGACAGATACGCAGTATTTT	CASNLAWGTDTQYF
TRBV11-1	many	.	13	TRBJ2-2	TGTGCCAGCAGACAGGGAACTACCGGGGAGCTGTTTTTT	CASRQGTTGELFF
TRBV29-1	many	.	13	TRBJ2-5	TGCAGCGTTGAGAGACAGGTGCAAGAGACCCAGTACTTC	CSVERQVQETQYF
TRBV5-1	.	.	13	TRBJ2-7	TGCGCCAGCAGCCCTCACCGGGTTGGTGAGCAGTACTTC	CASSPHRVGEQYF
TRBV27	many	TRBD1	14	TRBJ1-2	TGTGCCAGCAGCTGGGGACAGGGACTTTATGGCTACACCTTC	CASSWGQGLYGYTF
TRBV13	many	.	13	TRBJ1-2	TGTGCCAGCAGCTTCGTACAGTCTTATGGCTACACCTTC	CASSFVQSYGYTF
TRBV2	.	.	15	TRBJ2-7	TGTGCCAGCAGTGGACAGCCTAAGAGCTCCTACGAGCAGTACTTC	CASSGQPKSSYEQYF
TRBV11-1	few	TRBD2	15	TRBJ2-2	TGTGCCAGCAGCCTACGGACTAGATCCACCGGGGAGCTGTTTTTT	CASSLRTRSTGELFF
TRBV13	many	TRBD1	13	TRBJ1-2	TGTGCCAGCAGCCAGACAGGGGCGTATGGCTACACCTTC	CASSQTGAYGYTF
TRBV6-1	many	.	13	TRBJ2-5	TGTGCCAACCGGGCTAGCTCCCAAGAGACCCAGTACTTC	CANRASSQETQYF
TRBV18	.	TRBD1	15	TRBJ1-1	TGTGCCAGCTCCCCCGGGACAGGGGGGAACACTGAAGCTTTCTTT	CASSPGTGGNTEAFF
TRBV28	many	.	14	TRBJ2-5	TGTGCCAGCAGCTGGGATAGGGGAAGAGAGACCCAGTACTTC	CASSWDRGRETQYF
TRBV6-2/TRBV6-3	.	.	14	TRBJ2-5	TGTGCCAGCAGACTTCGACGCAACCAAGAGACCCAGTACTTC	CASRLRRNQETQYF
TRBV12-3/TRBV12-4	once	.	13	TRBJ1-1	TGTGCCAGCAGTTCCCGGCTCGAGACTGAAGCTTTCTTT	CASSSRLETEAFF
TRBV6-1	many	.	15	TRBJ1-5	TGTGCCAGCAGACGTCATTCAGCTTCTAATCAGCCCCAGCATTTT	CASRRHSASNQPQHF
TRBV4-1	few	.	15	TRBJ2-2	TGCGCCAGCAGCCAACCGACATCGAACACCGGGGAGCTGTTTTTT	CASSQPTSNTGELFF
TRBV10-2	many	TRBD1	14	TRBJ1-6	TGCGCCAGCAGTGTTCAGGGGGTCGGTTCACCCCTCCACTTT	CASSVQGVGSPLHF
TRBV30	few	.	14	TRBJ1-1	TGTGCCTGGAGTACCCGGGGGGGGAACACTGAAGCTTTCTTT	CAWSTRGGNTEAFF
TRBV20-1	many	.	13	TRBJ2-5	TGCAGTGCTAGACTGACTACAAAAGAGACCCAGTACTTC	CSARLTTKETQYF
TRBV12-3/TRBV12-4	many	TRBD1	13	TRBJ1-5	TGTGCCAGCAGTTTCCAGGGGGCTGGAGCCCAGCATTTT	CASSFQGAGAQHF
TRBV6-1	.	.	13	TRBJ1-2	TGTGCCAGCAGGAACAGGGTTATCGATGGCTACACCTTC	CASRNRVIDGYTF
TRBV6-5	many	TRBD1	11	TRBJ1-2	TGTGCCAGCAGGACAGGGACTGGCTACACCTTC	CASRTGTGYTF
TRBV6-1	many	TRBD1	16	TRBJ1-5	TGTGCCAGCAGTCCTCGGACAGGGGCCGCATTTCGGCCCCAGCATTTT	CASSPRTGAAFRPQHF
TRBV7-8	.	.	13	TRBJ1-1	TGTGCCAGCAGCTTAGGGGGACTCCCCGGGGCTTTCTTT	CASSLGGLPGAFF
TRBV6-1	many	TRBD1	15	TRBJ1-1	TGTGCCAGCAGGGACAGGATCTTTTTGCGCACTGAAGCTTTCTTT	CASRDRIFLRTEAFF
TRBV29-1	.	TRBD1	13	TRBJ1-6	TGCAGCGCTCAACAGGGGGCTGGCTCACCCCTCCACTTT	CSAQQGAGSPLHF
TRBV7-2	many	.	13	TRBJ2-7	TGTGCCAGCAGCTCTACGGCAACCTACGAGCAGTACTTC	CASSSTATYEQYF
TRBV20-1	.	TRBD2	15	TRBJ2-7	TGCAGTGCTAGAGAACCTAGCGGGGCCGCCTACGAGCAGTACTTC	CSAREPSGAAYEQYF
TRBV4-1	many	.	19	TRBJ1-6	TGCGCCAGCAGCCAAGGGAGACCGAGGGCCACTTATCGGGATTCACCCCTCCACTTT	CASSQGRPRATYRDSPLHF
TRBV28	many	.	14	TRBJ2-7	TGTGCCAGCAGCGGCCCGGGGTCCTCCTACGAGCAGTACTTC	CASSGPGSSYEQYF
TRBV5-1	many	TRBD1	14	TRBJ1-2	TGCGCCAGCAGTACCACTACAGGGGGCAGGGGCTACACCTTC	CASSTTTGGRGYTF
TRBV20-1	many	.	12	TRBJ2-7	TGCAGTGCTAGTAGGGGGTCTCCCGAGCAGTACTTC	CSASRGSPEQYF
TRBV7-8	many	.	16	TRBJ2-7	TGTGCCAGCAGCTTCCTTGGGGGGCGAAGCTCCTACGAGCAGTACTTC	CASSFLGGRSSYEQYF
TRBV28	.	TRBD1	14	TRBJ2-5	TGTGCCAGCACCTTACAGGGGTCCCAAGAGACCCAGTACTTC	CASTLQGSQETQYF
TRBV11-2	many	.	14	TRBJ2-5	TGTGCCAGCAGCTCGTGGGCGGGGCAAGAGACCCAGTACTTC	CASSSWAGQETQYF